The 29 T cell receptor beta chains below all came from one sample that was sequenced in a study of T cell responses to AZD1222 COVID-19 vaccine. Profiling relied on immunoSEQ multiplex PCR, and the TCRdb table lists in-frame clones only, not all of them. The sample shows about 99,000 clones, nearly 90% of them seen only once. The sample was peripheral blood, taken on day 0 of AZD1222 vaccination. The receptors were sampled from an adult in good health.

This CDR3 reads CASSPNGAGRYEQYV. The CDR3 DNA reads TGTGCCAGCAGCCCCAATGGAGCGGGACGCTACGAGCAGTACGTC. This chain uses TRBV5-1 with TRBJ2-7, with 7 bases aligning to TRBD2. From germline, CDR1 is SGHRS and CDR2 YFSETQ. This CDR3 spans 15 amino acids.

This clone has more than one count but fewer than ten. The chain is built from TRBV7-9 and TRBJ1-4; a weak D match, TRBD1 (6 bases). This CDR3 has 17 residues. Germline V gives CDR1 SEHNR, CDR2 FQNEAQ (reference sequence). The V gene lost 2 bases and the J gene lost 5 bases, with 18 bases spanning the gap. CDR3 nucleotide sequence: TGTGCCAGCAGCTTAAGAGGCACAGGGAGCAAGAATGAAAAACTGTTTTTT. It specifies CASSLRGTGSKNEKLFF.

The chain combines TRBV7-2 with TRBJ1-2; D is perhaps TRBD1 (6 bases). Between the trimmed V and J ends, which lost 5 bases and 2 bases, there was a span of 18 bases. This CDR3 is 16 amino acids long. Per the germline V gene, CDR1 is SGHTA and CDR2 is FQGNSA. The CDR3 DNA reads TGTGCCAGCAGCCCAGGCGTGGGGGCGCGAAACTATGGCTACACCTTC. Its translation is CASSPGVGARNYGYTF.

This CDR3 is CASGTGTGGEETQYF. The CDR3 region has the DNA TGTGCTAGTGGCACCGGGACAGGGGGCGAAGAGACCCAGTACTTC. J is TRBJ2-5 and V is TRBV12-5; 12 positions agree with TRBD1. Per the germline V gene, CDR1 is LGHNT and CDR2 is FRNRAP. The CDR3 is made up of 15 amino acids. J was trimmed by 3 bases and V by 6 bases; bases with no gene match: 5.

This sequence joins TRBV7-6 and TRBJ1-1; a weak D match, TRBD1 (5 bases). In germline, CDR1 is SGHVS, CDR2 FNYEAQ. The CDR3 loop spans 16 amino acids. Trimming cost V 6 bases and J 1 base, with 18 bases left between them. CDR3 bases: TGTGCCAGCAGACCGGGACCGTTTCGTCGGAACACTGAAGCTTTCTTT. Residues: CASRPGPFRRNTEAFF.

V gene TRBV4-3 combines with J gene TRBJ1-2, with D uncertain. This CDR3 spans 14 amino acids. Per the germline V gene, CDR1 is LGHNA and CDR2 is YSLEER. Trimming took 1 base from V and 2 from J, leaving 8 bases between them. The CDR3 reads CASSQAVANYGYTF. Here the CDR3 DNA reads TGCGCCAGCAGCCAAGCTGTGGCCAACTATGGCTACACCTTC.

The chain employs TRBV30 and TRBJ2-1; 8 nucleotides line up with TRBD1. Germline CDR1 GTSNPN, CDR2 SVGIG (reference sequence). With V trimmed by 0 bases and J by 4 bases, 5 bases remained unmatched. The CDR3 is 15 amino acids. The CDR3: CAWSVQDRAYNEQFF. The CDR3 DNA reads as TGTGCCTGGAGTGTACAGGACAGGGCGTACAATGAGCAGTTCTTC.

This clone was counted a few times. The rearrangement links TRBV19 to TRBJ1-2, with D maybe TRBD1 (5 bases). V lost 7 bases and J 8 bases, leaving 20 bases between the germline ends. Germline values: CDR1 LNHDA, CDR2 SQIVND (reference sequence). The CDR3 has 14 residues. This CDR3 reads CASISPGQGGGYTF. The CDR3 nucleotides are TGTGCCAGTATCTCGCCGGGGCAGGGCGGAGGCTACACCTTC.

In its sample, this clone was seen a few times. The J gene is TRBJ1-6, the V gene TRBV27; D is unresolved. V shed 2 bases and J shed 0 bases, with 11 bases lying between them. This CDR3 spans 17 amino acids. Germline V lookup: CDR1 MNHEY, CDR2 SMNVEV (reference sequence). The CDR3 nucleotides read TGTGCCAGCAGTTTAAACGGGGTTAGCTCCTATAATTCACCCCTCCACTTT. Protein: CASSLNGVSSYNSPLHF.

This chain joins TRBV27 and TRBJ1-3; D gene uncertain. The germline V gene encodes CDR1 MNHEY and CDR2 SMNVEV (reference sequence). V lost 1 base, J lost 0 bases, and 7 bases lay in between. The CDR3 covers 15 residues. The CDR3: CASSLFPPSGNTIYF. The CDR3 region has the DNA TGTGCCAGCAGTTTATTCCCCCCCTCTGGAAACACCATATATTTT.

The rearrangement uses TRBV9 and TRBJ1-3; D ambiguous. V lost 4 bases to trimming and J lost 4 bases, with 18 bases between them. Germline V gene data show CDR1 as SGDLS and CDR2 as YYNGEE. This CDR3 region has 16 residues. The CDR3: CASSTSGRSRGNTIYF. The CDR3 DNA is TGTGCCAGCAGCACCAGTGGTCGATCTCGCGGAAACACCATATATTTT.

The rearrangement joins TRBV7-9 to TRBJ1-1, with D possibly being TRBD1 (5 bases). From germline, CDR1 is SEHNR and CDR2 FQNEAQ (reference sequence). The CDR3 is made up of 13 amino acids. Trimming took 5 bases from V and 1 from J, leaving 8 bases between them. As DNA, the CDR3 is TGTGCCAGCAGCCCTCAGGGGAACACTGAAGCTTTCTTT. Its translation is CASSPQGNTEAFF.

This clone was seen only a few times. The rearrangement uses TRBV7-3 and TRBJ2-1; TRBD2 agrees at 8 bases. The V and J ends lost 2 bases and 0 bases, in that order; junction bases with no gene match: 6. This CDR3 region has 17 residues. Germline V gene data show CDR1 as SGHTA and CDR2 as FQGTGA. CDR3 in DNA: TGTGCCAGCAGCTTAGTGATAGCGGGGTCCTCCTACAATGAGCAGTTCTTC. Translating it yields CASSLVIAGSSYNEQFF.

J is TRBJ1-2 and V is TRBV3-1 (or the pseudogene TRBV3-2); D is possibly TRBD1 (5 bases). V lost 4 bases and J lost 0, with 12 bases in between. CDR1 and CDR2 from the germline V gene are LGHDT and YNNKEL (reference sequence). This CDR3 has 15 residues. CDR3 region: CASSPRQKSNYGYTF. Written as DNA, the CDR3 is TGTGCCAGCAGCCCCAGACAGAAATCTAACTATGGCTACACCTTC.

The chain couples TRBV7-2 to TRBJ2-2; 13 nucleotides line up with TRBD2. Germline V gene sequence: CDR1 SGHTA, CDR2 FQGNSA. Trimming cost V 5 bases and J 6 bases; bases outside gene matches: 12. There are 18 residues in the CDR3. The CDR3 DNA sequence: TGTGCCAGCAGCCGTCGGACTAGCGGGAGAGGATCCCCCGGGGAGCTGTTTTTT. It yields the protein CASSRRTSGRGSPGELFF.

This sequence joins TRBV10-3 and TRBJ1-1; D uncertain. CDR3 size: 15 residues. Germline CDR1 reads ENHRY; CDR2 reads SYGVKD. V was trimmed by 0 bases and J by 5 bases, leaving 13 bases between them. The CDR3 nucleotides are TGTGCCATCAGTGAGTCGGGAGCTGAGAAGACTGAAGCTTTCTTT. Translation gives CAISESGAEKTEAFF.

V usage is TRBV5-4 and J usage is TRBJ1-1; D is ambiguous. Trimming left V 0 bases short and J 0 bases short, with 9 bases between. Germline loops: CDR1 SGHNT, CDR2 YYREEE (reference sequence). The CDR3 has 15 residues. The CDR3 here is CASSLGGKMNTEAFF. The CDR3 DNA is TGTGCCAGCAGCTTGGGAGGGAAGATGAACACTGAAGCTTTCTTT.

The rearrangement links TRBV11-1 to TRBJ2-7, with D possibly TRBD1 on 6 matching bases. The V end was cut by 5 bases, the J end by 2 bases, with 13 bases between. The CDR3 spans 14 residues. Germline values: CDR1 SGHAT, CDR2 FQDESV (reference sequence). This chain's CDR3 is CASSVRDTAYEQYF. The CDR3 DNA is TGTGCCAGCAGCGTCCGGGACACCGCCTACGAGCAGTACTTC.

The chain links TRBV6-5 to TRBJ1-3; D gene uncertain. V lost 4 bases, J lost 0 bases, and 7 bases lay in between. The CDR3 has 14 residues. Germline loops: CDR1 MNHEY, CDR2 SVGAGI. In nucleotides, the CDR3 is TGTGCCAGCAGTTTGGGGATCTCTGGAAACACCATATATTTT. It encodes CASSLGISGNTIYF.

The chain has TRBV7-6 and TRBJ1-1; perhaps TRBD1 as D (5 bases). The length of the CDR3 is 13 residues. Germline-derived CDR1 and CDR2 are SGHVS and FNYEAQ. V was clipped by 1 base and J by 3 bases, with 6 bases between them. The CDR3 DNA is TGTGCCAGCAGCTTAGTCAGGGACACTGAAGCTTTCTTT. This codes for CASSLVRDTEAFF.

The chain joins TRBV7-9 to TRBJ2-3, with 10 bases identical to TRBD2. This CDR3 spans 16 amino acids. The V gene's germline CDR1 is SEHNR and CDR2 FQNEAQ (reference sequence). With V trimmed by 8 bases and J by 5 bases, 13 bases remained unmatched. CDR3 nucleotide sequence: TGTGCCAGCTTCGTCGCTAGCGGGAGATTTGGAGATACGCAGTATTTT. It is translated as CASFVASGRFGDTQYF.

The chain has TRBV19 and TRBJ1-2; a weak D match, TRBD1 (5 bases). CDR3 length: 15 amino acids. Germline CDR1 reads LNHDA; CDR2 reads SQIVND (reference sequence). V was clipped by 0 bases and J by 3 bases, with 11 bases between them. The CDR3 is CASSIEPGGDYGYTF. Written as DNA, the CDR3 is TGTGCCAGTAGTATAGAACCGGGGGGGGACTATGGCTACACCTTC.

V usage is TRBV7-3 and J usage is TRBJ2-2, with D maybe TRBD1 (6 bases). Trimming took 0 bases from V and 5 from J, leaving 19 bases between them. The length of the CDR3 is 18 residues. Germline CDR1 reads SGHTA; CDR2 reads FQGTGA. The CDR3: CASSLTQQGALGTGELFF. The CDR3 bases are TGTGCCAGCAGCTTAACCCAACAGGGTGCCCTAGGGACCGGGGAGCTGTTTTTT.

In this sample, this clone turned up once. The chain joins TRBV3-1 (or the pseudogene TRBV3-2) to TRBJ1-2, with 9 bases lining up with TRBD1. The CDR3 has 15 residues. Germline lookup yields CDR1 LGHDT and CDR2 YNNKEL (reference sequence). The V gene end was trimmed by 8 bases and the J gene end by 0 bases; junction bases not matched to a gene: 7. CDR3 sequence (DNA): TGTGCCAGCGGAACACAGGGGGCCGCTAACTATGGCTACACCTTC. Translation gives CASGTQGAANYGYTF.

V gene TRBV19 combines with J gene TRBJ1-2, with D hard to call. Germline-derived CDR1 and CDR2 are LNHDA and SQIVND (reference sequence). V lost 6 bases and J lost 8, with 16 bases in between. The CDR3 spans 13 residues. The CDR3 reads CASSQDGVLGYTF. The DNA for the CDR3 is TGTGCCAGTAGCCAGGACGGGGTTTTGGGCTACACCTTC.

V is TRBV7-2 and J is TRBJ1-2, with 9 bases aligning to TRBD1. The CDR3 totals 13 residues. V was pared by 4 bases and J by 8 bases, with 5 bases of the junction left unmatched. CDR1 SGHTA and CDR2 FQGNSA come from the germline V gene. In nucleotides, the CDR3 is TGTGCCAGCAGCTATACAGGGGGCAGCGGCTACACCTTC. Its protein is CASSYTGGSGYTF.

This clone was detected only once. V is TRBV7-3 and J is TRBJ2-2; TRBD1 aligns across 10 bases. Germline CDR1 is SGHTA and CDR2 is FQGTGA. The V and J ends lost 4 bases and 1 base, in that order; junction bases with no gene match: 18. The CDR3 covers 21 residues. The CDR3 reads CASSSPDRGSSTPLNTGELFF. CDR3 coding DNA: TGTGCCAGCAGCTCCCCGGACAGGGGGAGCTCTACACCTTTGAACACCGGGGAGCTGTTTTTT.

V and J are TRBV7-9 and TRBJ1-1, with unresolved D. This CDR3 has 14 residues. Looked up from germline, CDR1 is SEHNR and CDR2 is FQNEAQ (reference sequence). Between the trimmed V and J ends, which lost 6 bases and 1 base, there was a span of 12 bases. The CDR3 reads CASSFRTWNTEAFF. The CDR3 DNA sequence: TGTGCCAGCAGTTTCCGGACGTGGAACACTGAAGCTTTCTTT.

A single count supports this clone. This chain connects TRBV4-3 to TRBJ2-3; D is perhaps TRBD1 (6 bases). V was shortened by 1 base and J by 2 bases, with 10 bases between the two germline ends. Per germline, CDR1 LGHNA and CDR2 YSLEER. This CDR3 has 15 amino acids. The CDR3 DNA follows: TGCGCCAGCAGCCAAGCGGGACATCCCACAGATACGCAGTATTTT. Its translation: CASSQAGHPTDTQYF.